This TCR beta chain originates from a study of blood T cell repertoires in COVID-19. Overall study: Donors in the United States, Italy and Spain gave samples during acute or convalescent COVID-19. PBMCs, B-cell-depleted T cells, or T cells were the source of the cDNA or gDNA that made up the material.

Original analysis: Reference gene primer amplification gave nucleated cell count estimates. Some clones are missing from TCRdb's copy, which holds only in-frame ones; the method was immunoSEQ multiplex PCR. The V and J calls and clone size come from that table; D and trimming were worked out from the DNA. Among tens of thousands of clones listed, 70% to 80% were seen once. There are 14 residues in the CDR3. The V end was cut by 1 base, the J end by 9 bases, with 13 bases between. Per the germline V gene, CDR1 is MNHNS and CDR2 is SASEGT. Sequenced: peripheral blood. V is TRBV6-1 and J is TRBJ1-5; a weak D match, TRBD1 (5 bases). The source of this sequence is a man aged 50 or older with active or convalescent COVID-19. This CDR3 reads CASSEGIGRGPQHF. The DNA of the CDR3 is TGTGCCAGCAGTGAAGGTATAGGGAGGGGGCCCCAGCATTTT.